This T cell receptor beta chain was identified in a study of T-cell memory formation after mild COVID-19. Overall study: There were largely donor-specific TCR clusters. Study-wide results and caveats: Clones which contracted sat mainly in CM and EM if CD4+, and in EMRA if CD8+.

This CDR3 contains 15 residues. 5'RACE with constant-segment primers built TCRalpha and TCRbeta cDNA libraries with UMIs. One entry per CDR3 protein, called by TCRdb with MiXCR from the 5' RACE reads. The sample carries some 150,000 distinct CDR3 sequences, over 6% recorded once. This clonotype occurred many times. Its target is not known. At one end, the junction sequence differs from germline, possibly due to a read error. The sequence came from an adult woman who had mild COVID-19 (a few samples of this study predate the infection). Cell type and time point are not known. The gene calls are TRBV12-3 or TRBV12-4 and TRBJ2-1, with TRBD2 matching 12 bases. The sample consisted of PBMCs or a T cell subset sorted from them (not recorded which). CDR3 loop: CASSLAGGRSNEQFF. The CDR3 DNA is TGTGCCAGCAGTCTAGCGGGAGGGCGATCCAATGAGCAGTTCTTC.